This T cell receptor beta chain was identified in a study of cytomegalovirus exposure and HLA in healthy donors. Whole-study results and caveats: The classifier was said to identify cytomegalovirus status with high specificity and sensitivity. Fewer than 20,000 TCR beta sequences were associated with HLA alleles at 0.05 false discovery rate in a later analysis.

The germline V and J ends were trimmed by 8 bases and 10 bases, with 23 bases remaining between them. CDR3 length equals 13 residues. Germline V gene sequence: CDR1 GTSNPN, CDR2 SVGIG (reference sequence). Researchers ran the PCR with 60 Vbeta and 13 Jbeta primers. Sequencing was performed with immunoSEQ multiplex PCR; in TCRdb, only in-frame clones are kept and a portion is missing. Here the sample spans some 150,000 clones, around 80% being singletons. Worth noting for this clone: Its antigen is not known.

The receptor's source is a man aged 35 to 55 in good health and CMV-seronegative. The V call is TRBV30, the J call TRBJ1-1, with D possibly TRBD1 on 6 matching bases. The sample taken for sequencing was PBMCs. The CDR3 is CASSYRADPGAFF. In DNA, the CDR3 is TGTGCCAGCAGCTACAGGGCAGATCCGGGAGCTTTCTTT. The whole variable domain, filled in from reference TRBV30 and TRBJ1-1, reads SQTIHQWPATLVQPVGSPLSLECTVEGTSNPNLYWYRQAAGRGLQLLFYSVGIGQISSEVPQNLSASRPQDRQFILSSKKLLLSDSGFYLCASSYRADPGAFFGQGTRLTVV.